This TCR beta chain was profiled in a study of blood T cell repertoires in COVID-19. CDR1 is MDHEN and CDR2 is SYDVKM in the germline V gene. The CDR3 is 16 residues long. With 2 bases clipped from V and 6 bases from J, the junction kept 10 bases outside the gene matches. Here immunoSEQ multiplex PCR was the method, and the copy in TCRdb shows in-frame clones only, minus some. The table has almost 200,000 clones, about nine tenths seen once. This clone was picked up a small number of times. This chain links TRBV28 with TRBJ2-7, with TRBD1 identical over 10 bases. The sequence came from a woman between 65 and 79 years old with acute or convalescent COVID-19. The sequenced sample consisted of peripheral blood. CDR3 DNA sequence: TGTGCCAGCAGTTTAAATGTAGGGACAGGGGAAGGCGAGCAGTACTTC. It encodes CASSLNVGTGEGEQYF.